This record looks at one TCR beta chain sequence and its context. Enrollment required an advanced solid tumor negative for tumor-infiltrating lymphocytes. Priming of first-strand cDNA relied on TRAV- and TRBV-specific primers (covering alpha and beta chains). Using a constant-region primer together with a V-primer adapter, TCRs were subjected to roughly 18 PCR cycles of amplification. One entry per CDR3 protein results from TCRdb running MiXCR on the reads. The data contain about 12,000 distinct CDR3 sequences, about four fifths of them seen just once; the ten biggest clones take up around 3.7%. This entry belongs to a study of low-dose radiotherapy and immunotherapy resistance in tumors. Across the study: Each fraction for Cohort 1 was 0.5 Gy, given every 2 weeks, and the total came to 6.5 Gy. Intravenous nivolumab 240 mg every two weeks plus ipilimumab 1 mg/kg every six weeks was given to patients. With cycle 1 day 1 as the start, patients took oral aspirin 300 mg daily for four cycles.

V dropped 4 bases and J dropped 7 bases, with 14 bases sitting between them. The CDR3 has 13 amino acids. The germline V gene has CDR1 SGHDT and CDR2 YYEEEE. This TCR came from a human donor with advanced metastatic prostate, ovarian, gallbladder or colorectal cancer (not recorded which). This table probably holds off-target reads from a library built for another chain. This rearrangement joins TRBV5-6 to TRBJ1-1; weak D call: TRBD1 (6 bases). CDR3 DNA sequence: TGTGCCAGCAGCCTCCAACAGGGAAATGAAGCTTTCTTT. Translating gives CASSLQQGNEAFF. Based on the CDR3 plus reference TRBV5-6 and TRBJ1-1, the full variable domain is DAGVTQSPTHLIKTRGQQVTLRCSPKSGHDTVSWYQQALGQGPQFIFQYYEEEERQRGNFPDRFSGHQFPNYSSELNVNALLLGDSALYLCASSLQQGNEAFFGQGTRLTVV.